The present T cell receptor beta chain was sequenced within a study of cytomegalovirus exposure and HLA in healthy donors. Study observations and caveats: Association with HLA alleles at 0.05 false discovery rate was found for 17,000 or so TCR beta sequences in a later analysis.

It was with 60 Vbeta and 13 Jbeta primers that the PCR ran. In the original analysis: An analysis that came later counted 70 million to 100 million unique TCR beta chains, approximately 11 million shared. Repertoires were generated with immunoSEQ multiplex PCR, while TCRdb's copy carries only in-frame clones and drops some. V and J calls plus clone size are reproduced from that table; the DNA served to infer D and trimming. The table includes under 150,000 clones, 60% to 80% detected once. In regard to this clone: Its matching antigen is unknown.

The germline V and J ends were trimmed by 3 bases and 14 bases, with 13 bases remaining between them. This CDR3 spans 11 amino acids. CDR1 and CDR2 (germline): SEHNR, FQNEAQ (reference sequence). The sample was PBMCs. The chain joins TRBV7-9 to TRBJ2-5; tentatively, D is TRBD1 (6 bases). The TCR comes from a woman in her twenties or thirties in good health and CMV-seropositive. The CDR3 DNA sequence: TGTGCCAGCAGCTTCGGACAGAGTCTCTACTTC. Its protein product is CASSFGQSLYF.